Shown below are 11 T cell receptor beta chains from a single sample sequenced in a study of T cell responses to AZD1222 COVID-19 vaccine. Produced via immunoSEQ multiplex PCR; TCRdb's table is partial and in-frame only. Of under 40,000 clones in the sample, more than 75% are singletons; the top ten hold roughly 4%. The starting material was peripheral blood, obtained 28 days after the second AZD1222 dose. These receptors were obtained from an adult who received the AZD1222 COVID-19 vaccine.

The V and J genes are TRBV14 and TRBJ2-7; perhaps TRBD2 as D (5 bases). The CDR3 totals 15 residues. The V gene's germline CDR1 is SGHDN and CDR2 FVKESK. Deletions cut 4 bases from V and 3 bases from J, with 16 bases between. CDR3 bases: TGTGCCAGCAGCCGGTTAAGCGGTGCTCTCTACGAGCAGTACTTC. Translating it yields CASSRLSGALYEQYF.

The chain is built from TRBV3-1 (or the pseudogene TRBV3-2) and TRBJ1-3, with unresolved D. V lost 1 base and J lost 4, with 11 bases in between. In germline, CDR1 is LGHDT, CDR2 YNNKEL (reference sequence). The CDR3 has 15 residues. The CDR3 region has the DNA TGTGCCAGCAGCCAAGGGACTACGTCCGGAAACACCATATATTTT. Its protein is CASSQGTTSGNTIYF.

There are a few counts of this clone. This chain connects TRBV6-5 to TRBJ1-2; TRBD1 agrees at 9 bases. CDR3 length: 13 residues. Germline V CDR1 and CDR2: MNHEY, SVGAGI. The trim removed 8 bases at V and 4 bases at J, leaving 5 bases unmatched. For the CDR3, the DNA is TGTGCCAGCCGGACAGGGGATGCCTATGGCTACACCTTC. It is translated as CASRTGDAYGYTF.

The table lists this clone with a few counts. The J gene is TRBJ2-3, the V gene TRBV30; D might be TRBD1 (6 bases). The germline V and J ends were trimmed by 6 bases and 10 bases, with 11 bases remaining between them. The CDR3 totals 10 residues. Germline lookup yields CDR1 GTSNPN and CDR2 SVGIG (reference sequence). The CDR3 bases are TGTGCCTGCTGGTGGGGGCCGCAGTATTTT. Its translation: CACWWGPQYF.

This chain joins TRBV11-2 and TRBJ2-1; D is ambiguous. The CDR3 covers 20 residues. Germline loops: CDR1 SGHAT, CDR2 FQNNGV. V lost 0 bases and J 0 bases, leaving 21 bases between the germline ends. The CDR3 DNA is TGTGCCAGCAGCTTAGATCTTCGACGCCGAGGATTTAGCTCCTACAATGAGCAGTTCTTC. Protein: CASSLDLRRRGFSSYNEQFF.

In nucleotides, the CDR3 is TGTGCCAGCAGCTTAACCCAGCGGGAGTCCGATGAGCAGTTCTTC. Residues: CASSLTQRESDEQFF. The J gene is TRBJ2-1, the V gene TRBV7-9, with 8 bases identical to TRBD2. Germline CDR1 SEHNR, CDR2 FQNEAQ (reference sequence). J gave up 8 bases and V 2 bases, and 8 bases lay outside the gene matches. CDR3 length equals 15 residues.

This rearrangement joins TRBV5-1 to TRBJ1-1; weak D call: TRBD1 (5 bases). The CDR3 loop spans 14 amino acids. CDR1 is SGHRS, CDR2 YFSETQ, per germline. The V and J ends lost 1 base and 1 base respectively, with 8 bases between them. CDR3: CASSLTGPNTEAFF. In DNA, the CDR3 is TGCGCCAGCAGCTTGACGGGACCGAACACTGAAGCTTTCTTT.

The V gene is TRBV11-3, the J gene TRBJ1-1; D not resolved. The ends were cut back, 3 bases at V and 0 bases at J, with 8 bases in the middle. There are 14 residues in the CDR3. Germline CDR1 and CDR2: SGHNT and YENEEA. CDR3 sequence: CASSLSQLNTEAFF. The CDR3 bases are TGTGCCAGCAGCTTGTCACAGTTGAACACTGAAGCTTTCTTT.

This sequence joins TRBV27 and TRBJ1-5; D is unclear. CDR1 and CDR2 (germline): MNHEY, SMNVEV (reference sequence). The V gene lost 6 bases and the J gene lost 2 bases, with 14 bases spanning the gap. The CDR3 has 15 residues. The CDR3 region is CASRTAVSGNQPQHF. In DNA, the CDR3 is TGTGCCAGCAGGACTGCGGTGTCTGGCAATCAGCCCCAGCATTTT.

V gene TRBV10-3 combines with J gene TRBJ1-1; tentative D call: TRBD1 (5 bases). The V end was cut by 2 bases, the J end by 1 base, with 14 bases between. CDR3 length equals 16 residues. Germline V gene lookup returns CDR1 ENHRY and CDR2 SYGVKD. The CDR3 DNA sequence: TGTGCCATCAGTGAGGTTCCGGCAGGGAGGAACACTGAAGCTTTCTTT. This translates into CAISEVPAGRNTEAFF.

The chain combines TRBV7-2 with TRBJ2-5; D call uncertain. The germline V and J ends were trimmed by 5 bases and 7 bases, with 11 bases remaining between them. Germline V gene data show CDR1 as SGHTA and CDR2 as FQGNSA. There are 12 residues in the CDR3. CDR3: CASSVPSGTQYF. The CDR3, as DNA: TGTGCCAGCAGCGTTCCCTCTGGGACCCAGTACTTC.